The rows below give T cell receptor beta chains drawn from one sample of a study of Ad26.COV2.S vaccination and SARS-CoV-2 variants. Produced via immunoSEQ multiplex PCR; TCRdb's table is partial and in-frame only. The sample yields about 460,000 clones, roughly nine tenths seen once. The sequencing used peripheral blood, collected in a trial of Ad26.COV2.S vaccine versus placebo. These TCRs come from a person aged 18-65 years who received the Ad26.COV2.S COVID-19 vaccine or a placebo. The CDR3 runs from the conserved cysteine through the conserved F or W. D genes are given only for firm matches. Some rows have no size entry. The others give once, few or many, or a class for an expanded clone.

>TRBV3-1/TRBV3-2|-|TRBD1|TRBJ2-3|14
CASSLGGGTDTQYF
TGTGCCAGCAGCCTAGGGGGCGGGACAGATACGCAGTATTTT
>TRBV6-2/TRBV6-3|-|-|TRBJ1-5|15
CASSSESAGNQPQHF
TGTGCCAGCAGTTCGGAGTCTGCGGGCAATCAGCCCCAGCATTTT
>TRBV25-1|-|-|TRBJ2-1|13
CASSELGYNEQFF
TGTGCCAGCAGTGAATTGGGGTACAATGAGCAGTTCTTC
>TRBV10-1|-|-|TRBJ1-6|12
CASSDSYSPLHF
TGCGCCAGCAGTGATTCCTATTCACCCCTCCACTTT
>TRBV18|-|-|TRBJ1-4|15
CASSNGGASNEKLFF
TGTGCCAGCTCAAATGGAGGGGCATCTAATGAAAAACTGTTTTTT
>TRBV5-5|once|-|TRBJ1-1|14
CASSLVGANTEAFF
TGTGCCAGCAGCTTGGTGGGGGCGAACACTGAAGCTTTCTTT
>TRBV28|-|-|TRBJ2-1|12
CASSPVDNEQFF
TGTGCCAGCTCCCCGGTGGACAATGAGCAGTTCTTC
>TRBV5-4|-|TRBD1|TRBJ2-2|15
CASSLYYRGTGELFF
TGTGCCAGCAGCCTCTACTACAGGGGGACCGGGGAGCTGTTTTTT
>TRBV5-1|-|TRBD1|TRBJ1-3|17
CASSGGQGVYSGNTIYF
TGCGCCAGCAGCGGGGGACAGGGAGTTTACTCTGGAAACACCATATATTTT
>TRBV6-5|-|-|TRBJ1-6|14
CASRRLGQDLNLHF
TGTGCCAGCAGGCGCCTCGGGCAGGATCTTAACCTCCACTTT
>TRBV4-2|-|-|TRBJ2-1|17
CASSQEGGVSSYNEQFF
TGTGCCAGCAGCCAAGAAGGAGGGGTGAGCTCCTACAATGAGCAGTTCTTC
>TRBV4-2|-|-|TRBJ2-1|15
CASSQDASSYNEQFF
TGTGCCAGCAGCCAAGATGCTAGCTCCTACAATGAGCAGTTCTTC
>TRBV27|-|-|TRBJ1-4|15
CASSTPGAGNEKLFF
TGTGCCAGCAGTACCCCGGGGGCGGGTAATGAAAAACTGTTTTTT
>TRBV7-8|-|-|TRBJ1-1|18
CASSSTRVGGPQNTEAFF
TGTGCCAGCAGCTCGACACGGGTTGGGGGACCCCAGAACACTGAAGCTTTCTTT
>TRBV2|-|-|TRBJ2-2|14
CASTGQTNTGELFF
TGTGCCAGCACGGGACAAACGAACACCGGGGAGCTGTTTTTT
>TRBV2|-|-|TRBJ1-5|15
CASSEWAGSNQPQHF
TGTGCCAGCAGTGAGTGGGCCGGTAGCAATCAGCCCCAGCATTTT
>TRBV10-1|-|-|TRBJ2-1|14
CASEAGRLMNEQFF
TGCGCCAGCGAGGCAGGACGTCTTATGAATGAGCAGTTCTTC
>TRBV4-3|-|-|TRBJ1-3|15
CASSQDIVLGNTIYF
TGCGCCAGCAGCCAAGATATTGTTTTAGGGAACACCATATATTTT